Presented here are 2 T cell receptor beta chains from one specimen sequenced in a study of T cell responses to AZD1222 COVID-19 vaccine. Only in-frame clones appear in the TCRdb table, and some are missing; sequencing was by immunoSEQ multiplex PCR. The sample yields about 110,000 clones, almost 90% seen once. Sequenced here: peripheral blood, sampled on day 0 of AZD1222 vaccination. The origin of the receptors is an adult in good health.

This chain uses TRBV5-4 with TRBJ2-7; TRBD2 is a possible D gene (6 bases). The CDR3 loop spans 14 amino acids. Germline V gene data show CDR1 as SGHNT and CDR2 as YYREEE (reference sequence). V was pared by 1 base and J by 0 bases, with 8 bases between. CDR3 region: CASSLRGNSYEQYF. Written as DNA, the CDR3 is TGTGCCAGCAGCTTGCGGGGGAACTCCTACGAGCAGTACTTC.

This sequence joins TRBV12-5 and TRBJ2-1; 9 bases match TRBD1. With 4 bases clipped from V and 7 bases from J, the junction kept 2 bases outside the gene matches. Germline CDR1 and CDR2: LGHNT and FRNRAP. CDR3 length: 13 residues. The CDR3: CASGYRGRNEQFF. DNA of the CDR3: TGTGCTAGTGGTTACAGGGGGCGGAATGAGCAGTTCTTC.